Listed below are T cell receptor beta chains from one sample, sequenced in a study of T cell repertoires and HLA-DP antigens. The antigens of these receptors remain unknown. Sequenced by immunoSEQ multiplex PCR; TCRdb stores in-frame clones only, minus some. The sample contains more than 90,000 clones, 80% to 95% of which appear only once. Sequencing was done on a sample of CD4+ T cells from PBMCs. The receptors derive from a woman aged 18-35 years in good health and CMV-seronegative. CDR3s include the opening cysteine and the closing phenylalanine or tryptophan. A D gene is named only where the DNA matches it firmly. Clone size is given for some rows only: seen once, a few or many times, or a class if the clone is expanded.

clone_size	d_call	v_call	cdr3_length	j_call	cdr3_aa	cdr3_nt
-	TRBD2	TRBV5-1	16	TRBJ2-5	CASSLAHTSAQETQYF	TGCGCCAGCAGCTTGGCCCATACTAGCGCTCAAGAGACCCAGTACTTC
-	TRBD2	TRBV2	17	TRBJ2-5	CAAREVVAGGPRETQYF	TGTGCCGCCAGAGAAGTAGTCGCGGGGGGCCCCCGGGAGACCCAGTACTTC
-	TRBD1	TRBV7-2	16	TRBJ2-2	CASSPTGTGSTGELFF	TGTGCCAGCAGCCCCACCGGGACAGGGAGCACCGGGGAGCTGTTTTTT
-	-	TRBV5-6	14	TRBJ1-2	CASNIFGGYYGYTF	TGTGCCAGCAACATTTTCGGCGGATACTATGGCTACACCTTC
-	-	TRBV4-3	14	TRBJ2-2	CASSQKGGTGELFF	TGCGCCAGCAGCCAAAAGGGTGGGACCGGGGAGCTGTTTTTT
-	TRBD1	TRBV5-1	14	TRBJ2-7	CASSFGDRGGEQYF	TGCGCCAGCAGCTTCGGGGACAGGGGTGGGGAGCAGTACTTC
-	TRBD2	TRBV6-6	14	TRBJ2-5	CASSYSPGGMTQYF	TGTGCCAGCAGTTACTCTCCCGGGGGGATGACCCAGTACTTC
-	TRBD2	TRBV4-1	16	TRBJ2-1	CASSRVGLAGVVEQFF	TGCGCCAGCAGCCGAGTAGGGCTAGCGGGAGTCGTTGAGCAGTTCTTC
-	-	TRBV18	15	TRBJ1-4	CASRPGDTPREKLFF	TGTGCCAGTCGCCCGGGGGACACCCCAAGGGAAAAACTGTTTTTT
-	-	TRBV28	13	TRBJ2-5	CASRRGSEETQYF	TGTGCCAGCAGGCGGGGTTCAGAAGAGACCCAGTACTTC
-	TRBD1	TRBV6-5	12	TRBJ1-1	CASSYYGQGAFF	TGTGCCAGCAGTTACTACGGACAGGGAGCTTTCTTT
-	TRBD2	TRBV7-8	16	TRBJ2-1	CASRSGFSGGMNEQFF	TGTGCCAGCAGATCCGGATTCAGCGGGGGGATGAATGAGCAGTTCTTC
-	-	TRBV28	16	TRBJ1-4	CASSLFPSERNEKLFF	TGTGCCAGCAGTTTGTTTCCCTCCGAGAGGAATGAAAAACTGTTTTTT
-	TRBD2	TRBV9	15	TRBJ2-1	CASSVGGRAYNEQFF	TGTGCCAGCAGCGTCGGCGGGAGGGCTTACAATGAGCAGTTCTTC
few	TRBD1	TRBV18	14	TRBJ1-1	CASSSGQGHTEAFF	TGTGCCAGCTCATCGGGACAGGGGCACACTGAAGCTTTCTTT
-	TRBD1	TRBV5-4	15	TRBJ2-7	CASSRLRDRDNEQYF	TGTGCCAGCAGCCGCCTCCGGGACAGGGACAACGAGCAGTACTTC
-	TRBD1	TRBV5-1	15	TRBJ2-7	CASSGGTGSSYEQYF	TGCGCCAGCAGCGGGGGGACAGGGAGCTCCTACGAGCAGTACTTC
-	TRBD1	TRBV7-2	16	TRBJ2-3	CASSLDRTGGADTQYF	TGTGCCAGCAGCTTAGATAGGACAGGGGGCGCAGATACGCAGTATTTT
-	-	TRBV7-8	16	TRBJ2-4	CASSLGRIAAKNIQYF	TGTGCCAGCAGCTTAGGAAGGATTGCGGCCAAAAACATTCAGTACTTC
few	TRBD1	TRBV5-4	16	TRBJ2-3	CASSRGQPLGTDTQYF	TGTGCCAGCAGCAGGGGACAGCCGTTAGGTACAGATACGCAGTATTTT
-	-	TRBV7-9	14	TRBJ1-4	CASSLVESNEKLFF	TGTGCCAGCAGCCTAGTTGAGTCTAATGAAAAACTGTTTTTT
-	-	TRBV11-2	15	TRBJ1-4	CASSPRTAGNEKLFF	TGTGCCAGCAGCCCGCGGACAGCGGGTAATGAAAAACTGTTTTTT
-	TRBD1	TRBV18	14	TRBJ1-2	CASSHSGTAYGYTF	TGTGCCAGCTCACATTCCGGGACAGCATATGGCTACACCTTC
-	-	TRBV9	14	TRBJ2-3	CASSGDTRTDTQYF	TGTGCCAGCAGCGGGGACACTCGCACAGATACGCAGTATTTT
-	-	TRBV11-2	15	TRBJ2-3	CASSLVSGGTDTQYF	TGTGCCAGCAGCTTAGTCAGCGGCGGCACAGATACGCAGTATTTT
-	-	TRBV6-4	16	TRBJ1-1	CASSDWEGRRITEAFF	TGTGCCAGCAGTGACTGGGAGGGCAGGAGGATCACTGAAGCTTTCTTT
-	-	TRBV19	17	TRBJ2-3	CASSIASRQTRTDTQYF	TGTGCCAGTAGTATCGCTAGTCGCCAGACCCGCACAGATACGCAGTATTTT
-	TRBD2	TRBV28	11	TRBJ2-7	CASAGGYEQYF	TGTGCCAGCGCGGGAGGGTACGAGCAGTACTTC
-	TRBD1	TRBV5-5	15	TRBJ1-4	CASSLRTGLNEKLFF	TGTGCCAGCAGCTTGCGGACAGGACTTAATGAAAAACTGTTTTTT
-	-	TRBV6-1	12	TRBJ1-5	CASGPGNQPQHF	TGTGCCAGCGGCCCAGGGAATCAGCCCCAGCATTTT
once	TRBD1	TRBV5-4	14	TRBJ2-1	CASSLRQGYNEQFF	TGTGCCAGCAGCCTACGACAGGGGTACAATGAGCAGTTCTTC
-	TRBD1	TRBV28	17	TRBJ1-5	CASTGQGRKNPNQPQHF	TGTGCCAGCACGGGACAGGGGCGCAAAAATCCCAATCAGCCCCAGCATTTT
once	-	TRBV6-5	15	TRBJ1-4	CASSRDTGVVEKLFF	TGTGCCAGCAGTCGAGATACGGGGGTCGTTGAAAAACTGTTTTTT
-	-	TRBV10-3	18	TRBJ2-1	CAISDLPQGGGVYNEQFF	TGTGCCATCAGTGATTTGCCCCAAGGGGGTGGGGTTTACAATGAGCAGTTCTTC
few	-	TRBV5-4	16	TRBJ1-2	CASSSNRVGPNYGYTF	TGTGCCAGCAGCTCGAATCGGGTCGGTCCTAACTATGGCTACACCTTC
-	-	TRBV28	18	TRBJ2-2	CASSPPLGGGGDTGELFF	TGTGCCAGCAGTCCTCCCCTTGGGGGGGGCGGGGACACCGGGGAGCTGTTTTTT
-	TRBD1	TRBV10-3	14	TRBJ2-7	CATIRDRGGGEQYF	TGTGCCACCATAAGGGACAGGGGAGGTGGGGAGCAGTACTTC
-	-	TRBV7-3	13	TRBJ2-1	CASTLGTNNEQFF	TGTGCCAGCACCCTAGGGACCAACAATGAGCAGTTCTTC
-	-	TRBV5-8	14	TRBJ2-7	CASSFGYRADEQYF	TGTGCCAGCAGCTTCGGGTACAGGGCTGACGAGCAGTACTTC
-	TRBD2	TRBV4-3	16	TRBJ2-3	CASSQESAGAWNTQYF	TGCGCCAGCAGCCAAGAGTCAGCGGGGGCCTGGAATACGCAGTATTTT
once	TRBD1	TRBV7-9	14	TRBJ1-2	CASSMGQGFYGYTF	TGTGCCAGCAGCATGGGACAGGGGTTCTATGGCTACACCTTC
-	-	TRBV11-1	17	TRBJ2-3	CASSLEGGLSSTDTQYF	TGTGCCAGCAGCTTAGAAGGCGGACTCTCTAGCACAGATACGCAGTATTTT
-	-	TRBV5-1	14	TRBJ2-1	CASSSLVPSDEQFF	TGCGCCAGCAGCTCATTAGTCCCCTCGGATGAGCAGTTCTTC
-	TRBD1	TRBV30	14	TRBJ1-1	CAWSPYRGLTEAFF	TGTGCCTGGAGTCCATACAGGGGGCTCACTGAAGCTTTCTTT
-	TRBD1	TRBV5-4	14	TRBJ1-5	CASSSGQGGQPQHF	TGTGCCAGCAGCTCGGGACAGGGAGGTCAGCCCCAGCATTTT
-	-	TRBV6-5	12	TRBJ1-2	CASSPRVGGYTF	TGTGCCAGCAGTCCCAGGGTGGGCGGCTACACCTTC
-	TRBD1	TRBV2	15	TRBJ1-5	CASSDLTGGGQPQHF	TGTGCCAGCAGTGACCTTACAGGGGGCGGACAGCCCCAGCATTTT
once	TRBD1	TRBV23-1	19	TRBJ2-7	CASRRQVRCGQGPAYEQYF	TGCGCCAGCAGGCGACAGGTCCGGTGTGGACAGGGTCCGGCCTACGAGCAGTACTTC
-	TRBD1	TRBV4-1	16	TRBJ1-1	CASSRRWDRGNTEAFF	TGCGCCAGCAGCCGCCGCTGGGACAGGGGGAACACTGAAGCTTTCTTT
-	TRBD2	TRBV15	17	TRBJ2-3	CATSVRTSGAGTDTQYF	TGTGCCACCAGCGTCCGGACTAGCGGGGCCGGCACAGATACGCAGTATTTT
-	TRBD1	TRBV5-1	15	TRBJ2-3	CASSWGTGKADTQYF	TGCGCCAGCAGCTGGGGGACAGGGAAGGCAGATACGCAGTATTTT
-	TRBD1	TRBV27	18	TRBJ2-7	CASSLKILRTGRSYEQYF	TGTGCCAGCAGTTTAAAGATATTGCGGACAGGGAGAAGCTACGAGCAGTACTTC